This T cell receptor (beta chain) stems from a study of T cells in Graves' hyperthyroidism and ophthalmopathy. Ophthalmopathy patients had Clinical Activity Score at least 3, NOSPECS grade at least 4, duration under 3 months. TCR beta CDR3 sequences were amplified from RNA transcripts. During a first-round RT-PCR of the TCR CDR3, the HTBI primer set was used. TCRdb re-analysed the multiplex PCR reads in MiXCR, keeping a single row per CDR3 protein. The sample consists of hundreds of thousands of distinct CDR3 sequences, about 14% of them appearing once. This clonotype was found a few times. The antigen is undetermined. CDR3 length: 16 residues. Per the germline V gene, CDR1 is MNHNY and CDR2 is SVGAGI (reference sequence). V lost 0 bases and J lost 5, with 13 bases in between. Whole-study results and caveats: The model forecast ophthalmopathy, anticipating it by a median about six months before onset. A 13 V-J model separated ophthalmopathy from stable hyperthyroidism.

The TCR originated in a woman aged 50 to 60 with Graves' ophthalmopathy. The sequencing sample was made of blood. This chain connects TRBV6-6 to TRBJ1-4; D is ambiguous. The CDR3 loop reads CASSYSGGFTNEKLFF. CDR3 in DNA: TGTGCCAGCAGTTACTCGGGCGGATTCACGAATGAAAAACTGTTTTTT.